The 8 T cell receptor beta chains in this list originate from one sample, sequenced in a study of blood T cell repertoires in COVID-19. Using immunoSEQ multiplex PCR, the repertoire was profiled, and TCRdb retains in-frame clones only, with some absent. Counted here are about 250,000 clones, more than 70% occurring once; the ten biggest clones make up 5% to 6%. The source material was peripheral blood. These receptors originate from an elderly man with acute or convalescent COVID-19.

The chain employs TRBV30 and TRBJ2-5; D possibly uses TRBD1 or TRBD2 (7 bases each). Germline CDR1 reads GTSNPN; CDR2 reads SVGIG (reference sequence). The V and J ends lost 8 bases and 3 bases respectively, with 13 bases between them. This CDR3 spans 12 amino acids. The CDR3 nucleotides are TGTGCCGGGGGGGACAGAAAAGAGACCCAGTACTTC. Its protein is CAGGDRKETQYF.

The rearrangement links TRBV4-1 to TRBJ2-5; 7 nucleotides match TRBD1. CDR3 length: 14 residues. CDR1 is MGHRA, CDR2 YSYEKL, per germline. Germline trimming cut 3 bases from V and 2 bases from J; bases unmatched to any gene: 3. This CDR3 reads CASSHVTGQETQYF. Here the CDR3 DNA reads TGCGCCAGCAGCCATGTGACAGGGCAAGAGACCCAGTACTTC.

In the case of this clone: Other DNA sequences in the sample encode the same CDR3. The V gene is TRBV3-1 (or the pseudogene TRBV3-2), the J gene TRBJ2-7, with 8 bases aligning to TRBD1. The ends lost 1 base at V and 4 bases at J; junction bases unmatched: 3. Per the germline V gene, CDR1 is LGHDT and CDR2 is YNNKEL (reference sequence). The CDR3 consists of 14 residues. The CDR3 sequence is CASSQGQGPYEQYF. CDR3 coding DNA: TGTGCCAGCAGCCAAGGACAGGGGCCGTACGAGCAGTACTTC.

The chain joins TRBV5-1 to TRBJ1-1; 7 bases fit TRBD1. The CDR3 consists of 13 residues. Germline CDR1 SGHRS, CDR2 YFSETQ. Trimming removed 0 bases from V and 4 bases from J; junction bases left unmatched: 0. The CDR3 DNA reads as TGCGCCAGCAGCTTGGACAGGGGCACTGAAGCTTTCTTT. Translating it yields CASSLDRGTEAFF.

V and J are TRBV27 and TRBJ2-7; tentatively, D is TRBD2 (6 bases). Germline loops: CDR1 MNHEY, CDR2 SMNVEV (reference sequence). CDR3 length: 14 amino acids. Trimming took 8 bases from V and 3 from J, leaving 17 bases between them. The DNA of the CDR3 is TGTGCCAGCGGGGGGTGGGGGGAAGGCTACGAGCAGTACTTC. Protein: CASGGWGEGYEQYF.

The chain has TRBV19 and TRBJ1-2, with 9 bases matching TRBD1. The CDR3 extends over 18 amino acids. Per germline, CDR1 LNHDA and CDR2 SQIVND (reference sequence). V was pared by 4 bases and J by 4 bases, with 16 bases of the junction left unmatched. CDR3 sequence reads: CASSTGPGQGFPLYGYTF. CDR3 coding DNA: TGTGCCAGTAGTACAGGCCCGGGACAGGGATTTCCCCTCTATGGCTACACCTTC.

This rearrangement joins TRBV24-1 to TRBJ2-2; 13 bases align to TRBD2. The V gene's germline CDR1 is KGHDR and CDR2 SFDVKD. Trimming removed 0 bases from V and 7 bases from J; junction bases left unmatched: 7. The CDR3 covers 18 residues. This CDR3 reads CATSDLRTSGSFGGELFF. The CDR3 nucleotides read TGTGCCACCAGTGATTTGCGGACTAGCGGGAGTTTTGGCGGGGAGCTGTTTTTT.

This clone was counted between two and nine times. V usage is TRBV5-1 and J usage is TRBJ1-2; TRBD1 is a possible D gene (6 bases). V was shortened by 3 bases and J by 4 bases, with 19 bases between the two germline ends. The CDR3 is 16 amino acids. CDR1 is SGHRS and CDR2 is YFSETQ in the germline V gene. CDR3 bases: TGCGCCAGCAGCTCAACCCCTGGACAGACCGGCTATGGCTACACCTTC. The encoded protein is CASSSTPGQTGYGYTF.